The T cell receptor beta chain under discussion was sequenced for a study of T cell responses to AZD1222 COVID-19 vaccine. The V gene lost 3 bases and the J gene lost 8 bases, with 13 bases spanning the gap. Germline CDR1 reads SGHNT; CDR2 reads YENEEA. The CDR3 extends over 13 amino acids. As regards this clone: As yet, its antigen is unknown.

Produced via immunoSEQ multiplex PCR; TCRdb's table is partial and in-frame only. In the table there are roughly 120,000 clones, approximately 85% of which are singletons. Study outcomes and limitations: Rises in breadth and depth of Spike-specific TCRs came after two AZD1222 doses. In a largely white British group with more females than males, clonal diversity was possibly underestimated. Only a handful of people who got AZD1222 tested seropositive at baseline.

Specimen: peripheral blood, collected on day 0 of AZD1222 vaccination. V is TRBV11-3 and J is TRBJ1-2; maybe TRBD1 (5 bases). The origin of this receptor is an adult in good health. CDR3 residues: CASSFTNGAGYTF. The DNA of the CDR3 is TGTGCCAGCAGCTTTACCAATGGGGCCGGCTACACCTTC.